This passage covers 13 T cell receptor beta chains from one sample sequenced in a study of T cell repertoires in cytomegalovirus infection. TCRdb reprocessed the reads with MiXCR, giving one entry per CDR3 protein. In the table there are some 270,000 distinct CDR3 sequences, approximately 22% of which are singletons. These TCRs' antigens remain unknown. Specimen: cultured PBMCs, collected from culture after CMV antigen stimulation. The source of these receptors is a human donor in good health (CMV status not recorded). Some clones in this sample may be carry-over from other donors' samples.

This clonotype was counted ten times or more. A read error may account for a junction end that differs from germline. The gene calls are TRBV7-7 and TRBJ2-1, with 10 bases fitting TRBD2. The germline V gene has CDR1 SSHAT and CDR2 FNYEAQ (reference sequence). The CDR3 spans 16 residues. Written as DNA, the CDR3 is TGTGCTAGCAGCCCTAGCGGGAGCGTTACCTACAATGAGCAGTTCTTC. Amino acids: CASSPSGSVTYNEQFF.

This clonotype showed up just once. The chain links TRBV15 to TRBJ2-2; D unclear. V gave up 4 bases and J gave up 8 bases, with 8 bases separating them. Per the germline V gene, CDR1 is LNHNV and CDR2 is YYDKDF (reference sequence). This CDR3 comprises 12 residues. CDR3 sequence (DNA): TGTGCCACCAGCACCCGTAGGGGGGAGCTGTTTTTT. Amino acids: CATSTRRGELFF.

This clonotype was counted ten times or more. V and J are TRBV7-2 and TRBJ2-3; no clear D gene. Germline V gene data show CDR1 as SGHTA and CDR2 as FQGNSA. The CDR3 sequence is 15 residues long. V was trimmed by 1 base and J by 1 base, leaving 9 bases between them. The CDR3 DNA follows: TGTGCCAGCAGCTTAGGGGGTTCAGGCACAGATACGCAGTATTTT. Protein: CASSLGGSGTDTQYF.

CDR3 sequence reads: CASSQDYPTRDGYTF. The CDR3 nucleotides are TGCGCCAGCAGCCAAGATTATCCCACCCGGGATGGCTACACCTTC. This chain joins TRBV4-1 and TRBJ1-2; D gene uncertain. This CDR3 region has 15 residues. Germline CDR1 reads MGHRA; CDR2 reads YSYEKL. Trimming removed 0 bases at V and 6 bases at J, with 14 bases between.

This clonotype was detected a few times. The J gene is TRBJ2-3, the V gene TRBV7-8; 8 positions agree with TRBD1. There are 18 residues in the CDR3. From germline, CDR1 is SGHVS and CDR2 FQNEAQ. Trimming took 5 bases from V and 2 from J; bases not matched to a gene: 15. The CDR3 nucleotides read TGTGCCAGCAGCCAACATCTCCAGGGGACAGGCCCCACAGATACGCAGTATTTT. It translates to CASSQHLQGTGPTDTQYF.

V gene TRBV20-1 combines with J gene TRBJ2-7; D is ambiguous. V was cut by 1 base and J by 9 bases, with 10 bases left in between. The CDR3 consists of 11 residues. Germline CDR1 and CDR2: DFQATT and SNEGSKA (reference sequence). CDR3 sequence (DNA): TGCAGTGCTAGAGCGTTACAGACGCAGTACTTC. Translated, it gives CSARALQTQYF.

This clonotype was detected many times. The rearrangement links TRBV11-3 to TRBJ1-1; 7 bases fit TRBD1. Germline V gene data show CDR1 as SGHNT and CDR2 as YENEEA. The V segment lost 7 bases and the J segment 3 bases; nucleotides outside the gene matches: 14. This CDR3 comprises 16 residues. The CDR3 sequence: CASNSGGHRGDTEAFF. In nucleotides, the CDR3 is TGTGCCAGCAACTCCGGGGGTCACAGGGGTGACACTGAAGCTTTCTTT.

This chain uses TRBV29-1 with TRBJ2-3, with 9 positions matching TRBD2. V was pared by 4 bases and J by 2 bases, with 7 bases of the junction left unmatched. Germline CDR1 reads SQVTM; CDR2 reads ANQGSEA. The length of the CDR3 is 15 residues. CDR3 bases: TGCAGCGTTGCCGCGACTAGCGGACCCACAGATACGCAGTATTTT. Its translation: CSVAATSGPTDTQYF.

In its sample, this clonotype was seen a few times. The rearrangement uses TRBV6-4 and TRBJ2-3, with 13 bases lining up with TRBD2. The CDR3 is 15 residues long. Germline CDR1 reads MRHNA; CDR2 reads SNTAGT. Trimming removed 6 bases from V and 5 bases from J; junction bases left unmatched: 5. CDR3 sequence reads: CASSQLAGGLDTQYF. The CDR3 DNA follows: TGTGCCAGCAGCCAACTAGCGGGAGGGCTAGATACGCAGTATTTT.

The V and J genes are TRBV29-1 and TRBJ1-2, with 8 bases lining up with TRBD1. Germline V gene lookup returns CDR1 SQVTM and CDR2 ANQGSEA. Trimming took 4 bases from V and 7 from J; bases not matched to a gene: 11. This CDR3 comprises 14 residues. CDR3 sequence (DNA): TGCAGCGTTGCAGGACAGGGCCAGAGAGGTGGCTACACCTTC. Amino acids: CSVAGQGQRGGYTF.

V is TRBV7-9 and J is TRBJ2-1; a weak D match, TRBD2 (6 bases). CDR1 is SEHNR, CDR2 FQNEAQ, per germline (reference sequence). Trimming left V 8 bases short and J 4 bases short, with 15 bases between. This CDR3 contains 14 residues. The CDR3 nucleotides are TGTGCCAGCCCCCTCCGGGGGAGGTACAATGAGCAGTTCTTC. This gives the protein CASPLRGRYNEQFF.

This clonotype was counted only a few times. The gene calls are TRBV5-4 and TRBJ2-5; 7 bases fit TRBD1. The germline gives CDR1 SGHNT, CDR2 YYREEE (reference sequence). V was pared by 1 base and J by 0 bases, with 6 bases of the junction left unmatched. The length of the CDR3 is 16 residues. The CDR3 DNA follows: TGTGCCAGCAGCTTGAACAGGGGCGGCTACCAAGAGACCCAGTACTTC. Protein sequence: CASSLNRGGYQETQYF.

This clonotype was counted ten times or more. This chain links TRBV6-5 with TRBJ2-1; TRBD2 matches at 13 bases. The CDR3 runs to 17 residues. Looked up from germline, CDR1 is MNHEY and CDR2 is SVGAGI. V lost 5 bases, J lost 8 bases, and 12 bases stayed unmatched. The CDR3 is CASSHQRTSGSSHEQFF. The CDR3 DNA is TGTGCCAGCAGTCACCAGCGGACTAGCGGGAGTTCGCATGAGCAGTTCTTC.